Listed below are T cell receptor beta chains from one sample, sequenced in a study of vaccination and CD4 T cells after COVID-19. Which antigens these TCRs recognize remains unknown. Via MiXCR, TCRdb re-called the PCR reads, giving one row per CDR3 protein. The sample carries some 25,000 distinct CDR3 sequences, 62% recorded once. The specimen was CD4+ T cells from blood, cultured in vitro. The receptors shown here come from a human donor who had recovered from COVID-19. CDR3s include the opening cysteine and the closing phenylalanine or tryptophan. The order of the fields is V gene, CDR3 protein.

V gene: TRBV19; CDR3 protein: CASSIGFHNSPLHF
V gene: TRBV6-1; CDR3 protein: CARSGGGTGLF
V gene: TRBV28; CDR3 protein: CASSLSPSLSGSGYTF
V gene: TRBV5-5; CDR3 protein: CASSPGTFSNQPQHF
V gene: TRBV2; CDR3 protein: CAIALGLAGVGEQFF
V gene: TRBV7-9; CDR3 protein: CASSLNGGNGYTF
V gene: TRBV2; CDR3 protein: CASSARGGYTF
V gene: TRBV20-1; CDR3 protein: CSARRLVGTDTQYF
V gene: TRBV6-2/TRBV6-3; CDR3 protein: CASSYVGKGQPQHF
V gene: TRBV7-8; CDR3 protein: CASSLGFGQPQHF
V gene: TRBV6-5; CDR3 protein: CASSYSIVRTGGLEQYF
V gene: TRBV10-3; CDR3 protein: CAISQRDRSYYEQYF
V gene: TRBV20-1; CDR3 protein: CSDNSGWYTDTQYF
V gene: TRBV6-1; CDR3 protein: CASRGAGTQYF
V gene: TRBV6-1; CDR3 protein: CASTPGWTEAFF
V gene: TRBV7-8; CDR3 protein: CASSLAQGRTDTQYF
V gene: TRBV29-1; CDR3 protein: CSGTDRASEKLFF
V gene: TRBV2; CDR3 protein: CASSGRDSSNYGYTF
V gene: TRBV27; CDR3 protein: CASSLYGTGGKKTQYF
V gene: TRBV6-1; CDR3 protein: CASRVRQNTEAFF
V gene: TRBV4-3; CDR3 protein: CASSQGVWYGNQPQHF
V gene: TRBV7-2; CDR3 protein: CASSYLLGDGYTF
V gene: TRBV10-3; CDR3 protein: CASSYSSGAGAVLGYTF
V gene: TRBV6-1; CDR3 protein: CASRAGGRDGYTF
V gene: TRBV15; CDR3 protein: CATSRDRRGTGYTF
V gene: TRBV24-1; CDR3 protein: CATSGPGQVRLYGYTF
V gene: TRBV20-1; CDR3 protein: CSARIQGPYGYTF
V gene: TRBV20-1; CDR3 protein: CSAREDPASQSPLHF
V gene: TRBV10-2; CDR3 protein: CASGGGYTEAFF
V gene: TRBV7-2; CDR3 protein: CASSLAQGSNQPQHF
V gene: TRBV24-1; CDR3 protein: CATGNEETQYF
V gene: TRBV29-1; CDR3 protein: CSVVSRDNQPQHF
V gene: TRBV12-3/TRBV12-4; CDR3 protein: CASSLSQPQHF
V gene: TRBV6-1; CDR3 protein: CTSSHGAPETQYF
V gene: TRBV2; CDR3 protein: CASSGNRAPYEQYF
V gene: TRBV2; CDR3 protein: CASRATYEQYF
V gene: TRBV20-1; CDR3 protein: CSASHYGYTF
V gene: TRBV12-3/TRBV12-4; CDR3 protein: CASSLTQGPTDTQYF
V gene: TRBV1; CDR3 protein: CTSSQSGLGVETQYF
V gene: TRBV5-4; CDR3 protein: CASSSGTEAEQYF
V gene: TRBV20-1; CDR3 protein: CSQKRTVSYEQYF
V gene: TRBV7-2; CDR3 protein: CASSLSVLSPSPLHF
V gene: TRBV7-2; CDR3 protein: CASSLKGPAGKTYEQYF
V gene: TRBV2; CDR3 protein: CASNGGGLAGGDTQYF
V gene: TRBV6-2/TRBV6-3; CDR3 protein: CASSHPPEIYGYTF
V gene: TRBV27; CDR3 protein: CASSSPGLVTDTQYF
V gene: TRBV6-5; CDR3 protein: CASSFRLAGAGEYF
V gene: TRBV5-6; CDR3 protein: CASRIRSSGANVLTF
V gene: TRBV20-1; CDR3 protein: CSARPRGAQYGYTF
V gene: TRBV7-2; CDR3 protein: CASSLSGLAGVEQYF
V gene: TRBV30; CDR3 protein: CAWRSKGTVTYEQYF
V gene: TRBV6-1; CDR3 protein: CASSRAGLAGYNEQFF
V gene: TRBV11-3; CDR3 protein: CASSFPRRIFPYEQYF
V gene: TRBV6-2/TRBV6-3; CDR3 protein: CASKLAGVKEQYF
V gene: TRBV2; CDR3 protein: CASSERTTQETQYF